A single sample is the source of the 10 T cell receptor beta chains below, sequenced in a study of T-cell reconstitution after alpha-beta-depleted transplantation in children. Using unique molecular identifiers, the investigators prepared the TCRbeta library. TCRdb reprocessed the PCR reads with MiXCR, giving one entry per CDR3 protein. The data show around 450,000 distinct CDR3 sequences, 10% to 13% seen once. The input for sequencing was PBMCs, taken before TCRalphabeta/CD19-depleted stem cell transplant. These receptors were taken from a child aged 2-15 years with inherited bone marrow failure, due to receive a stem cell transplant.

The genes are TRBV12-3 or TRBV12-4 and TRBJ2-1; the match to TRBD2 covers 7 bases. The CDR3 totals 13 residues. V lost 10 bases to trimming and J lost 4 bases; unmatched junction nucleotides: 7. The CDR3 DNA reads TGTGCCACCGCGGGGGAAGCTTACAATGAGCAGTTCTTC. Residues: CATAGEAYNEQFF.

The chain carries TRBV2 and TRBJ2-5; 9 nucleotides align to TRBD1. V lost 6 bases to trimming and J lost 0 bases; unmatched junction nucleotides: 5. CDR3 size: 15 residues. The germline CDR1 and CDR2 sequences are SNHLY and FYNNEI. This chain's CDR3 is CASRDRDRDQETQYF. As DNA, the CDR3 is TGTGCCAGCAGGGACCGGGACAGGGACCAAGAGACCCAGTACTTC.

The sample holds many counts of this clonotype. The chain combines TRBV5-1 with TRBJ2-1; 8 bases line up with TRBD2. The germline CDR1 and CDR2 sequences are SGHRS and YFSETQ. V dropped 3 bases and J dropped 2; count of bases not matched to a gene: 10. The CDR3 length is 17 residues. For the CDR3, the DNA is TGCGCCAGCAGCTGGACCCTCAGCGGGAGACCCTACAATGAGCAGTTCTTC. Protein: CASSWTLSGRPYNEQFF.

The chain combines TRBV6-5 with TRBJ2-7; 10 bases agree with TRBD2. There are 17 residues in the CDR3. V dropped 4 bases and J dropped 2; count of bases not matched to a gene: 11. CDR1 is MNHEY, CDR2 SVGAGI, per germline. Here the CDR3 DNA reads TGTGCCAGCAGTTCTTACCCCGGACTAGCGGCAACCTACGAGCAGTACTTC. Translated: CASSSYPGLAATYEQYF.

This clonotype was counted a single time. The V call is TRBV28, the J call TRBJ2-3; 7 nucleotides line up with TRBD2. Per germline, CDR1 MDHEN and CDR2 SYDVKM. The CDR3 loop spans 19 amino acids. V gave up 3 bases and J gave up 7 bases; unmatched junction bases: 22. The CDR3: CASSFLRIGRPKVTYTQYF. The CDR3 DNA follows: TGTGCCAGCAGTTTTTTGAGAATCGGGAGGCCCAAAGTGACATATACGCAGTATTTT.

Ten or more counts support this clonotype. The J gene is TRBJ1-6, the V gene TRBV7-2, with D perhaps matching TRBD1 (6 bases). The V gene's germline CDR1 is SGHTA and CDR2 FQGNSA. Trimming took off 1 base at V and 9 bases at J, with 13 bases between the two ends. This CDR3 spans 15 amino acids. CDR3 region: CASSLVFRGGSPLHF. CDR3 DNA sequence: TGTGCCAGCAGCTTAGTCTTCAGGGGCGGTTCACCCCTCCACTTT. The complete variable domain, with remaining parts taken from reference TRBV7-2 and TRBJ1-6, reads GAGVSQSPSNKVTEKGKDVELRCDPISGHTALYWYRQSLGQGLEFLIYFQGNSAPDKSGLPSDRFSAERTGGSVSTLTIQRTQQEDSAVYLCASSLVFRGGSPLHFGNGTRLTVT.

At least ten counts were recorded for this clonotype. This chain links TRBV12-3 or TRBV12-4 with TRBJ2-2; D possibly corresponds to TRBD2 (5 bases). The CDR3 sequence is 12 residues long. Trimming pared 6 bases from V and 6 bases from J, leaving 8 bases between. Here the CDR3 reads CASRSGAGELFF. The CDR3 nucleotides are TGTGCCAGCAGGTCCGGGGCCGGGGAGCTGTTTTTT.

This clonotype was detected ten times or more. DNA for the CDR3: TGCAGTGCTAGGAAGGTTACCTACGAGCAGTACTTC. This gives the protein CSARKVTYEQYF. V usage is TRBV20-1 and J usage is TRBJ2-7; D uncertain. CDR3 size: 12 residues. With 3 bases removed from V and 2 bases from J, the gap between germline ends came to 8 bases. Germline lookup yields CDR1 DFQATT and CDR2 SNEGSKA (reference sequence).

This clonotype was observed many times. This sequence joins TRBV27 and TRBJ2-3, with D maybe TRBD2 (6 bases). The germline gives CDR1 MNHEY, CDR2 SMNVEV (reference sequence). The CDR3 spans 13 residues. With 2 bases removed from V and 9 bases from J, the gap between germline ends came to 12 bases. CDR3 bases: TGTGCCAGCAGTTTAAAGCCGGAGGGCACGCAGTATTTT. Residues: CASSLKPEGTQYF.

This clonotype was detected ten times or more. The gene calls are TRBV29-1 and TRBJ2-1; 9 bases map to TRBD1. The CDR3 covers 16 residues. V lost 6 bases to trimming and J lost 6 bases; unmatched junction nucleotides: 15. Germline V gene sequence: CDR1 SQVTM, CDR2 ANQGSEA. The CDR3 protein is CSVNTGTGTWPNEQFF. The CDR3 coding sequence is TGCAGCGTGAACACCGGGACAGGGACCTGGCCCAATGAGCAGTTCTTC.